These 3 T cell receptor beta chains originate from one sample sequenced in a study of blood T cell repertoires in COVID-19. Profiled with immunoSEQ multiplex PCR; TCRdb holds only in-frame clones, not every one. The data contain 150,000 or so clones, approximately 95% of them singletons. The specimen sequenced was peripheral blood. These receptors were obtained from a woman aged 60-70 years with COVID-19, enrolled during active disease.

V is TRBV6-4 and J is TRBJ1-6; D is unresolved. The CDR3 contains 15 residues. The germline CDR1 and CDR2 sequences are MRHNA and SNTAGT. Trimming removed 3 bases at V and 3 bases at J, with 9 bases between. The CDR3 protein is CASSESTDYNSPLHF. Written as DNA, the CDR3 is TGTGCCAGCAGTGAGTCTACAGACTATAATTCACCCCTCCACTTT.

The chain links TRBV10-3 to TRBJ1-2; 9 bases are a match to TRBD1. The CDR3 is 13 amino acids. The V and J ends lost 6 bases and 6 bases, in that order; junction bases with no gene match: 5. CDR1 is ENHRY, CDR2 SYGVKD, per germline. The CDR3 spells CAISGQGYDGYTF. CDR3 bases: TGTGCCATCAGCGGACAGGGGTACGATGGCTACACCTTC.

The chain recombines TRBV6-4 with TRBJ2-2, with TRBD1 matching over 7 bases. The CDR3 covers 14 residues. Unmatched junction bases numbered 5, after V lost 5 bases and J lost 5 bases. The germline V gene has CDR1 MRHNA and CDR2 SNTAGT. CDR3 region: CASSLAGGTGELFF. In DNA form, the CDR3 reads TGTGCCAGCAGTCTTGCAGGGGGAACCGGGGAGCTGTTTTTT.